The 31 T cell receptor beta chains listed next were all sequenced from one sample in a study of long-term antiretroviral therapy in people with HIV. The authors ran the immunoSEQ assay, v3.0, at survey level. The table came from immunoSEQ multiplex PCR; TCRdb's copy has only in-frame clones and leaves some out. The table records under 45,000 clones, about 94% of them present only once. This specimen consisted of unsorted PBMCs, obtained 9 to 9.5 years after starting antiretroviral therapy. These receptors came from a man aged 30 to 45 with HIV.

The CDR3 coding sequence is TGTGCCAGCAGTACAGGGGACGAGCAGTACGTC. Its protein product is CASSTGDEQYV. The V and J genes are TRBV28 and TRBJ2-7; TRBD1 matches at 7 bases. Germline V gene data show CDR1 as MDHEN and CDR2 as SYDVKM. The CDR3 covers 11 residues. The V and J ends lost 5 bases and 5 bases, in that order; junction bases with no gene match: 0.

The DNA for the CDR3 is TGTGCCAGCAGCTCCCTAGCGGGGGGGCCAGATACGCAGTATTTT. It codes for CASSSLAGGPDTQYF. This chain uses TRBV11-2 with TRBJ2-3, with 12 bases identical to TRBD2. The CDR3 has 15 amino acids. V shed 4 bases and J 4 bases; nucleotides not matched to a gene: 3. Looked up from germline, CDR1 is SGHAT and CDR2 is FQNNGV.

This rearrangement joins TRBV27 to TRBJ1-6; 8 bases line up with TRBD1. The CDR3 length is 16 residues. V was pared by 2 bases and J by 7 bases, with 7 bases of the junction left unmatched. In germline, CDR1 is MNHEY, CDR2 SMNVEV (reference sequence). In nucleotides, the CDR3 is TGTGCCAGCAGTTTAGGACAGGGACTGGAAAATTCACCCCTCCACTTT. This codes for CASSLGQGLENSPLHF.

V and J are TRBV30 and TRBJ1-5; D is perhaps TRBD1 (6 bases). The germline V gene encodes CDR1 GTSNPN and CDR2 SVGIG (reference sequence). The CDR3 runs to 15 residues. Trimming left V 0 bases short and J 3 bases short, with 12 bases between. This chain's CDR3 is CAWSVGGGFNQPQHF. In DNA form, the CDR3 reads TGTGCCTGGAGTGTAGGGGGGGGCTTCAATCAGCCCCAGCATTTT. The full variable domain, its missing parts supplied by reference TRBV30 and TRBJ1-5, is SQTIHQWPATLVQPVGSPLSLECTVEGTSNPNLYWYRQAAGRGLQLLFYSVGIGQISSEVPQNLSASRPQDRQFILSSKKLLLSDSGFYLCAWSVGGGFNQPQHFGDGTRLSIL.

The chain joins TRBV11-1 to TRBJ2-3; D may be TRBD2 (6 bases). This CDR3 spans 11 amino acids. The V gene lost 11 bases and the J gene lost 5 bases, with 11 bases spanning the gap. The germline V gene encodes CDR1 SGHAT and CDR2 FQDESV (reference sequence). The CDR3, as DNA: TGTGCCGGAGGGGATGGAGATACGCAGTATTTT. This sequence encodes CAGGDGDTQYF.

The gene calls are TRBV7-6 and TRBJ2-7; TRBD2 matches 11 bases. The CDR3 is 13 residues long. With V trimmed by 6 bases and J by 2 bases, 0 bases remained unmatched. The germline gives CDR1 SGHVS, CDR2 FNYEAQ. CDR3 amino acids: CASSSGGAYEQYF. CDR3 DNA sequence: TGTGCCAGCAGTAGCGGGGGGGCCTACGAGCAGTACTTC.

The chain recombines TRBV28 with TRBJ2-1; no reliable D call. The CDR3 has 15 residues. Trimming left V 7 bases short and J 5 bases short, with 18 bases between. CDR1 is MDHEN and CDR2 is SYDVKM in the germline V gene. This CDR3 reads CASTEDLAFDNEQFF. CDR3 DNA sequence: TGTGCCAGCACTGAGGACCTCGCCTTCGACAATGAGCAGTTCTTC.

This sequence joins TRBV14 and TRBJ2-2, with TRBD1 identical over 8 bases. This CDR3 is 18 amino acids long. Germline V gene data show CDR1 as SGHDN and CDR2 as FVKESK. The V and J ends lost 0 bases and 3 bases, in that order; junction bases with no gene match: 9. CDR3 sequence reads: CASSQDSAQGAYTGELFF. The CDR3, as DNA: TGTGCCAGCAGCCAAGATTCGGCGCAGGGGGCCTACACCGGGGAGCTGTTTTTT.

This clone appeared once. The chain uses TRBV11-3 and TRBJ2-2; tentatively, D is TRBD1 (6 bases). The ends were cut back, 2 bases at V and 5 bases at J, with 9 bases in the middle. The germline gives CDR1 SGHNT, CDR2 YENEEA. The CDR3 length is 14 residues. The CDR3 DNA sequence: TGTGCCAGCAGCTTATACAGGGAAACCGGGGAGCTGTTTTTT. Its translation: CASSLYRETGELFF.

The V call is TRBV6-6, the J call TRBJ1-1, with D perhaps TRBD1 (5 bases). The V gene's germline CDR1 is MNHNY and CDR2 SVGAGI (reference sequence). V was clipped by 0 bases and J by 1 base, with 9 bases between them. The CDR3 contains 15 residues. The CDR3 nucleotides are TGTGCCAGCAGTTACTCGGGGACTTCGAACACTGAAGCTTTCTTT. It encodes CASSYSGTSNTEAFF.

The chain couples TRBV5-1 to TRBJ1-2; D not certain. This CDR3 has 16 residues. CDR1 SGHRS and CDR2 YFSETQ come from the germline V gene. V was cut by 0 bases and J by 7 bases, with 19 bases left in between. This CDR3 is CASSLGRGGPLFGYTF. CDR3 DNA: TGCGCCAGCAGCTTGGGGCGAGGTGGGCCCCTCTTTGGCTACACCTTC.

This chain connects TRBV9 to TRBJ1-6, with D uncertain. Germline V gives CDR1 SGDLS, CDR2 YYNGEE. The ends were cut back, 1 base at V and 5 bases at J, with 1 base in the middle. This CDR3 comprises 12 residues. CDR3 sequence reads: CASSVNNSPLHF. The CDR3 DNA follows: TGTGCCAGCAGCGTAAATAATTCACCCCTCCACTTT.

The chain links TRBV5-1 to TRBJ2-3; 7 bases fit TRBD1. This CDR3 is 15 amino acids long. Germline values: CDR1 SGHRS, CDR2 YFSETQ. The J segment lost 1 base and the V segment lost 1 base, leaving 3 bases of the junction unmatched. The DNA of the CDR3 is TGCGCCAGCAGCTTGTACGGGACAGGCACAGATACGCAGTATTTT. Translation: CASSLYGTGTDTQYF.

This clone was observed a few times. This chain connects TRBV10-2 to TRBJ2-7; 8 positions match TRBD1. Unmatched junction bases numbered 10, after V lost 3 bases and J lost 6 bases. The CDR3 runs 15 residues. Germline assignment: CDR1 WSHSY and CDR2 SAAADI. The CDR3 sequence: CASSELGQGLGEQYF. CDR3 in DNA: TGCGCCAGCAGTGAATTAGGACAGGGCCTTGGCGAGCAGTACTTC.

This chain connects TRBV7-8 to TRBJ2-3; 10 bases map to TRBD2. This CDR3 has 16 residues. CDR1 and CDR2 from the germline V gene are SGHVS and FQNEAQ. J gave up 6 bases and V 2 bases, and 8 bases lay outside the gene matches. The CDR3 DNA reads TGTGCCAGCAGCTTAAGGACGCTAGCGGGGGAGGATACGCAGTATTTT. Translating gives CASSLRTLAGEDTQYF.

This clone was recorded once. This chain connects TRBV29-1 to TRBJ2-7, with TRBD1 matching 8 bases. The CDR3 is 16 residues long. V dropped 4 bases and J dropped 1; count of bases not matched to a gene: 12. Germline V lookup: CDR1 SQVTM, CDR2 ANQGSEA. CDR3 region: CSVVRTGNILSYEQYV. CDR3 in DNA: TGCAGCGTTGTAAGGACAGGGAATATATTGTCCTACGAGCAGTACGTC.

The chain is built from TRBV4-2 and TRBJ1-1; unclear D gene. This CDR3 spans 14 amino acids. Germline loops: CDR1 LGHNA, CDR2 YNFKEQ. Trimming cost V 1 base and J 6 bases, with 12 bases left between them. CDR3 bases: TGTGCCAGCAGCCAAGCGATTGGAGGGCCTGAAGCTTTCTTT. Translating gives CASSQAIGGPEAFF.

The chain couples TRBV28 to TRBJ2-7, with a weak D call TRBD1 (5 bases). V was pared by 3 bases and J by 1 base, with 13 bases between. The germline gives CDR1 MDHEN, CDR2 SYDVKM. This CDR3 contains 15 residues. The CDR3 region has the DNA TGTGCCAGCAGTTTCTCTTACGACAGTTCCTACGAGCAGTACGTC. Its translation is CASSFSYDSSYEQYV.

This clone has a handful of counts. V gene TRBV6-1 combines with J gene TRBJ1-1; no reliable D call. Trimming stripped 7 bases from V and 1 base from J, with 10 bases between. Germline V gene sequence: CDR1 MNHNS, CDR2 SASEGT. The CDR3 is 13 residues long. The CDR3 DNA reads TGTGCCAGCATTTCTGGGCAGAACACTGAAGCTTTCTTT. The encoded protein is CASISGQNTEAFF.

V is TRBV5-1 and J is TRBJ2-2; 8 nucleotides align to TRBD1. Per the germline V gene, CDR1 is SGHRS and CDR2 is YFSETQ. This CDR3 contains 15 residues. J was trimmed by 6 bases and V by 4 bases; bases with no gene match: 8. The CDR3 sequence is CASSPKDRAAGELFF. CDR3 nucleotides: TGCGCCAGCAGCCCAAAGGACAGGGCCGCCGGGGAGCTGTTTTTT.

J is TRBJ1-5 and V is TRBV7-8, with D maybe TRBD1 (5 bases). Germline CDR1 SGHVS, CDR2 FQNEAQ. Trimming took 5 bases from V and 0 from J, leaving 23 bases between them. The CDR3 spans 19 residues. CDR3 nucleotide sequence: TGTGCCAGCAGCCTTTTGGGGCAACGCGGGCTTTATAGCAATCAGCCCCAGCATTTT. Translating it yields CASSLLGQRGLYSNQPQHF.

This rearrangement joins TRBV9 to TRBJ1-5; D is undetermined. This CDR3 comprises 14 residues. Trimming stripped 3 bases from V and 1 base from J, with 8 bases between. Germline V gene lookup returns CDR1 SGDLS and CDR2 YYNGEE. CDR3 nucleotide sequence: TGTGCCAGCAGCGGTAGTGGGAGCAATCAGCCCCAGCATTTT. Residues: CASSGSGSNQPQHF.

The gene calls are TRBV9 and TRBJ1-4, with D hard to call. CDR3 length: 14 amino acids. The V gene lost 0 bases and the J gene lost 7 bases, with 10 bases spanning the gap. Germline V CDR1 and CDR2: SGDLS, YYNGEE. CDR3 region: CASSVGGVGEKLFF. Here the CDR3 DNA reads TGTGCCAGCAGCGTAGGTGGCGTGGGTGAAAAACTGTTTTTT.

V gene TRBV29-1 combines with J gene TRBJ1-5; D call uncertain. CDR1 SQVTM and CDR2 ANQGSEA come from the germline V gene. V lost 4 bases and J lost 6, with 13 bases in between. This CDR3 has 13 residues. CDR3 sequence reads: CSVVFQAGQPQHF. DNA for the CDR3: TGCAGCGTTGTTTTCCAGGCGGGTCAGCCCCAGCATTTT.

The gene calls are TRBV4-2 and TRBJ1-2, with D possibly being TRBD1 (5 bases). Trimming shortened V by 1 base and J by 3 bases, and 9 bases separated the two germline ends. The CDR3 contains 14 residues. Germline V gene lookup returns CDR1 LGHNA and CDR2 YNFKEQ. CDR3 sequence reads: CASSQGGGDYGYTF. The CDR3 DNA is TGTGCCAGCAGCCAAGGTGGGGGGGACTATGGCTACACCTTC.

This clone was seen only a few times. J is TRBJ1-5 and V is TRBV2, with unresolved D. The CDR3 covers 12 residues. Germline V gives CDR1 SNHLY, CDR2 FYNNEI. V was shortened by 8 bases and J by 6 bases, with 11 bases between the two germline ends. In DNA, the CDR3 is TGTGCCAGCGAAGGAGAAAGTCAGCCCCAGCATTTT. Amino acids: CASEGESQPQHF.

This rearrangement joins TRBV5-1 to TRBJ1-2, with 8 bases fitting TRBD1. V shed 0 bases and J 5 bases; nucleotides not matched to a gene: 18. The CDR3 contains 19 residues. Germline V gives CDR1 SGHRS, CDR2 YFSETQ. The CDR3 region has the DNA TGCGCCAGCAGCTTGGTACCCCCAGGGGGCAGACTTGGTACTTATGGCTACACCTTC. Protein sequence: CASSLVPPGGRLGTYGYTF.

This chain joins TRBV6-5 and TRBJ2-7; possible D gene TRBD1, 6 bases. Germline lookup yields CDR1 MNHEY and CDR2 SVGAGI. The CDR3 totals 15 residues. V was pared by 4 bases and J by 0 bases, with 13 bases between. The CDR3 spells CASSWAGASSYEQYF. The CDR3, as DNA: TGTGCCAGCAGTTGGGCAGGGGCCAGCTCCTACGAGCAGTACTTC.

The rearrangement joins TRBV19 to TRBJ1-6; TRBD1 is a possible D gene (6 bases). Germline CDR1 LNHDA, CDR2 SQIVND (reference sequence). CDR3 size: 15 residues. V shed 3 bases and J shed 10 bases, with 16 bases lying between them. The CDR3 nucleotides are TGTGCCAGTAGTATCGGCTCTACAGGGTGGTCACCCCTCCACTTT. Translation: CASSIGSTGWSPLHF.

The chain recombines TRBV11-3 with TRBJ2-3, with TRBD1 matching over 9 bases. Unmatched junction bases numbered 10, after V lost 5 bases and J lost 7 bases. The length of the CDR3 is 15 residues. Germline loops: CDR1 SGHNT, CDR2 YENEEA. CDR3 coding DNA: TGTGCCAGCAGCCCGCAACAGGGGGCGTTGAATACGCAGTATTTT. It translates to CASSPQQGALNTQYF.

The J gene is TRBJ1-3, the V gene TRBV2; TRBD1 might be the D (5 bases). This CDR3 is 16 amino acids long. The V and J ends lost 6 bases and 0 bases respectively, with 15 bases between them. CDR1 SNHLY and CDR2 FYNNEI come from the germline V gene. Here the CDR3 reads CASSGPLDSSGNTIYF. The CDR3, as DNA: TGTGCCAGCAGCGGCCCCCTCGACAGCTCTGGAAACACCATATATTTT.